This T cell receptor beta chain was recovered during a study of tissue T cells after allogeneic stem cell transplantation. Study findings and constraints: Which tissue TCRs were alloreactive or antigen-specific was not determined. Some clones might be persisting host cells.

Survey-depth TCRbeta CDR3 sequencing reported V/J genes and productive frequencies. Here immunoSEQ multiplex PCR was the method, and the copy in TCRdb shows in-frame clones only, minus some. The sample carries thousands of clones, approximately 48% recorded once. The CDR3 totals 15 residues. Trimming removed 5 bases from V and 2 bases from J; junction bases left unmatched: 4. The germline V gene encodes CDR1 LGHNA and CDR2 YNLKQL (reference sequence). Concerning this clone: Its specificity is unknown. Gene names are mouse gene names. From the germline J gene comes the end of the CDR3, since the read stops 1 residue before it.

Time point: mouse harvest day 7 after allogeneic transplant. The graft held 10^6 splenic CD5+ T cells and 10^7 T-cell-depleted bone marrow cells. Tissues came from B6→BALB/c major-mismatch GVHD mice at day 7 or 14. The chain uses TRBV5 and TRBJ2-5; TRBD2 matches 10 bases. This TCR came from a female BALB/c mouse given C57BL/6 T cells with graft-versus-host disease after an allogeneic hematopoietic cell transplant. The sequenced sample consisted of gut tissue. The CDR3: CASSAYWGGQDTQYF. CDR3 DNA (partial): TGTGCCAGCAGCGCCTACTGGGGGGGCCAAGACACCCAGTAC.